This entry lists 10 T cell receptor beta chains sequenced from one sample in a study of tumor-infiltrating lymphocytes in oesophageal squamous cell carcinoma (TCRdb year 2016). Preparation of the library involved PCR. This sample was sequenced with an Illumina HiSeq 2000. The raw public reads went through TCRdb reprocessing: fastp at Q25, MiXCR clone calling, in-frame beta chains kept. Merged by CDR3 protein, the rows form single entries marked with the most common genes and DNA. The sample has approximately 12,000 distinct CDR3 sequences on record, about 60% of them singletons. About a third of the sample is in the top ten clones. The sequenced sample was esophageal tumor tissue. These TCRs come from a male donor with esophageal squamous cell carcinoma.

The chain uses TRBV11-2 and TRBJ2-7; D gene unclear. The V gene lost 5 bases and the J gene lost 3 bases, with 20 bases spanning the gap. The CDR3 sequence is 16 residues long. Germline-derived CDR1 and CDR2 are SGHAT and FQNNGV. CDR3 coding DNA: TGTGCCAGCAGCCCAGCCTTAAAGGGTTCGCGCTACGAGCAGTACTTC. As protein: CASSPALKGSRYEQYF.

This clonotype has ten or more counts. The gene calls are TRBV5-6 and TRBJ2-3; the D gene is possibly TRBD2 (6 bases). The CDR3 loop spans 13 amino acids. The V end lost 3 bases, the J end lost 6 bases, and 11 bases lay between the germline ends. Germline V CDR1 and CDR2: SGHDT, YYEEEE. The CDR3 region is CASSSLADDTQYF. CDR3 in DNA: TGTGCCAGCAGCTCACTAGCTGATGATACGCAGTATTTT.

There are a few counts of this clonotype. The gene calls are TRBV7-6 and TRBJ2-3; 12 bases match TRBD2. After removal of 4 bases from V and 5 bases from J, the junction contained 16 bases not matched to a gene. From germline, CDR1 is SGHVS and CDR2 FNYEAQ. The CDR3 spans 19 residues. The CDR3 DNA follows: TGTGCCAGCAGCTCCCGAAGACTAGCGGGAGCCCCAGGGGTAGATACGCAGTATTTT. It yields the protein CASSSRRLAGAPGVDTQYF.

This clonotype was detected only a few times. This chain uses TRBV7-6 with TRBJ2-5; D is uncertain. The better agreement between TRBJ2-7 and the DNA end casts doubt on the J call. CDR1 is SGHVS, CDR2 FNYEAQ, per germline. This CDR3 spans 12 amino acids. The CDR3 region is CASSSGRNEQYF. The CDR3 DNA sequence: TGTGCCAGCAGCTCGGGTCGGAACGAGCAGTACTTC.

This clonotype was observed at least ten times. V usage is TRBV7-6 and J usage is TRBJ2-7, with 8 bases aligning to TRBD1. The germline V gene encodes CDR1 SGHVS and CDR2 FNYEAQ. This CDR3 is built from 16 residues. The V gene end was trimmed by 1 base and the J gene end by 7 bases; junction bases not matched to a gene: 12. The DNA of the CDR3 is TGTGCCAGCAGCTTAGTGTATTCAGGGGGCTCTAATGAGCAGTACTTC. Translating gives CASSLVYSGGSNEQYF.

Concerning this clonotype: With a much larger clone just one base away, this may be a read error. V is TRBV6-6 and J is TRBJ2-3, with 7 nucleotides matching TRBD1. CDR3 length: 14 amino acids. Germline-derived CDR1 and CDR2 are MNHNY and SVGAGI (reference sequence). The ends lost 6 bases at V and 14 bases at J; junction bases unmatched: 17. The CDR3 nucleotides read TGTGCCAGCAGCTACAGGGGCTTCACCGGGGAGATGTATTTT. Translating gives CASSYRGFTGEMYF.

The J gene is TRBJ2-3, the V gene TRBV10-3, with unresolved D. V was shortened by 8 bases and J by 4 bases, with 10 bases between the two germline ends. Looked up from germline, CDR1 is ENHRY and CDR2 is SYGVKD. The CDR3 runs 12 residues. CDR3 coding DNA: TGTGCCATCGGGCCTGCTCCAGATACGCAGTATTTT. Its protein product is CAIGPAPDTQYF.

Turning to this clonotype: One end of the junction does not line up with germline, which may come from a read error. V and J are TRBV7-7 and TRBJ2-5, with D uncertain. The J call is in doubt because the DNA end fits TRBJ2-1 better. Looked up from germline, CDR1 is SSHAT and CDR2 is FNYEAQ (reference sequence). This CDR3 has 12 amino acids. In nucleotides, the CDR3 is TGTGCTAGCACCCCCCTGGGGAATGAGCAGTTCTTC. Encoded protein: CASTPLGNEQFF.

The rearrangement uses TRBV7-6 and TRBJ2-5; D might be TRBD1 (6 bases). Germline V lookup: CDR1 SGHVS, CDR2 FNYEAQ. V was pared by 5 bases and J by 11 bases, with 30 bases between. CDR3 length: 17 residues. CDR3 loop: CASSPDRIPSKTDTQYF. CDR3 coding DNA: TGTGCCAGCAGCCCTGACAGGATCCCTTCCAAAACAGATACGCAGTACTTC.

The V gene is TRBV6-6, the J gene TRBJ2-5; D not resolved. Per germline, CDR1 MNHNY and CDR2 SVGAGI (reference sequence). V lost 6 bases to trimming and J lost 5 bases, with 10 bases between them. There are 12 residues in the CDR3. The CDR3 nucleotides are TGTGCCAGCAGCCGTGACCGGGAGACCCAGTACTTC. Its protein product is CASSRDRETQYF.